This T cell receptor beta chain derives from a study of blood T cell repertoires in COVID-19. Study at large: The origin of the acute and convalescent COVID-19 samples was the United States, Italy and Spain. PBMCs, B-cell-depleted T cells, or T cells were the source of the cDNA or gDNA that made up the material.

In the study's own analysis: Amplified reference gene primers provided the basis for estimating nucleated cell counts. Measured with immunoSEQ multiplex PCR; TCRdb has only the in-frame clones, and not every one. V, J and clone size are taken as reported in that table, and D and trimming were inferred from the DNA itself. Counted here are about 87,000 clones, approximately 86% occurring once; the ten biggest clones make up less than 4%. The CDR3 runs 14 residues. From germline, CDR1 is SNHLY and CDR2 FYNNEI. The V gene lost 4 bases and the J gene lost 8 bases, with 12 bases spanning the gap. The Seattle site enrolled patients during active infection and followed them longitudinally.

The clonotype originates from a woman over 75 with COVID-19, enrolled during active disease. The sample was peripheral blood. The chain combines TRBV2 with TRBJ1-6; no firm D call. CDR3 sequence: CASSVIWLDSPLHF. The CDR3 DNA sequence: TGTGCCAGCAGTGTAATTTGGCTAGATTCACCCCTCCACTTT.